This TCR beta chain stems from a study of a mutant IDH1 vaccine in newly diagnosed glioma. Points on this clone: Its antigen is not identified.

The CDR3 consists of 17 residues. Between the trimmed V and J ends, which lost 0 bases and 2 bases, there was a span of 17 bases. Germline V gene lookup returns CDR1 LGHNA and CDR2 YNFKEQ. Profiled with immunoSEQ multiplex PCR; TCRdb holds only in-frame clones, not every one. Of tens of thousands of clones listed, around 77% were seen once; the top ten hold approximately 9.1%. Time point denoted: week 11, during vaccination. All doses held 300 ug of mutant IDH1 20-mer peptide, with topical imiquimod. This clonotype was obtained from a woman younger than 35 with glioma. The chain employs TRBV4-2 and TRBJ2-7; D might be TRBD2 (6 bases). The sample here was PBMCs, taken from a glioma patient whose treatment included an IDH1 peptide vaccine. This CDR3 is CASSQDRSMGGAYEQYF. The DNA of the CDR3 is TGTGCCAGCAGCCAAGATCGATCGATGGGCGGGGCCTACGAGCAGTACTTC.